These 18 T cell receptor beta chains were all obtained from the same sample, sequenced in a study of T cell responses to AZD1222 COVID-19 vaccine. Data came from immunoSEQ multiplex PCR; TCRdb stores just in-frame clones and leaves some out. The sample has 130,000 to 150,000 clones, approximately 90% seen once. The sample in question was peripheral blood, obtained 28 days after the second AZD1222 dose. The receptor set was obtained from an adult who received the AZD1222 COVID-19 vaccine.

The J gene is TRBJ1-5, the V gene TRBV6-5, with D uncertain. The length of the CDR3 is 14 residues. The germline V gene has CDR1 MNHEY and CDR2 SVGAGI. The V and J ends lost 6 bases and 0 bases respectively, with 9 bases between them. CDR3 DNA: TGTGCCAGCAGGCTCAGGAATAGCAATCAGCCCCAGCATTTT. Protein sequence: CASRLRNSNQPQHF.

This clone was seen only a few times. The V and J genes are TRBV2 and TRBJ2-7; D not certain. Trimming took 6 bases from V and 2 from J, leaving 8 bases between them. CDR3 length equals 12 residues. Germline V gene sequence: CDR1 SNHLY, CDR2 FYNNEI. CDR3 bases: TGTGCCAGCAGAGCTGACACCTACGAGCAGTACTTC. This encodes CASRADTYEQYF.

The rearrangement joins TRBV18 to TRBJ1-1; D possibly corresponds to TRBD1 (6 bases). Trimming shortened V by 2 bases and J by 3 bases, and 13 bases separated the two germline ends. The CDR3 consists of 15 residues. Germline V gene sequence: CDR1 KGHSH, CDR2 LQKENI. DNA of the CDR3: TGTGCCAGCTCACCATTGCGGGGGGCGGACACTGAAGCTTTCTTT. It codes for CASSPLRGADTEAFF.

This rearrangement joins TRBV18 to TRBJ2-2; D not certain. Germline V lookup: CDR1 KGHSH, CDR2 LQKENI. V shed 2 bases and J shed 4 bases, with 11 bases lying between them. The CDR3 has 15 amino acids. DNA of the CDR3: TGTGCCAGCTCACCAAGGTCGATGGGCACCGGGGAGCTGTTTTTT. This sequence encodes CASSPRSMGTGELFF.

The chain has TRBV2 and TRBJ1-1; no firm D call. Trimming pared 2 bases from V and 0 bases from J, leaving 4 bases between. Germline loops: CDR1 SNHLY, CDR2 FYNNEI. The CDR3 is 13 amino acids. The CDR3 DNA sequence: TGTGCCAGCAGTGAACAGGTGAACACTGAAGCTTTCTTT. Protein: CASSEQVNTEAFF.

The J gene is TRBJ1-2, the V gene TRBV7-3; TRBD1 might be the D (6 bases). The CDR3 is 15 amino acids. Germline V gene sequence: CDR1 SGHTA, CDR2 FQGTGA. V was trimmed by 5 bases and J by 0 bases, leaving 13 bases between them. The CDR3 DNA sequence: TGTGCCAGCAGCAAGACCGGGACAACTAACTATGGCTACACCTTC. Protein sequence: CASSKTGTTNYGYTF.

This chain uses TRBV9 with TRBJ1-2; D ambiguous. This CDR3 spans 13 amino acids. V was pared by 0 bases and J by 6 bases, with 9 bases between. Germline values: CDR1 SGDLS, CDR2 YYNGEE. The CDR3 DNA reads TGTGCCAGCAGCGTAGGAGCAATGCATGGCTACACCTTC. Protein sequence: CASSVGAMHGYTF.

The rearrangement joins TRBV2 to TRBJ2-7, with TRBD2 matching over 10 bases. V shed 4 bases and J 7 bases; nucleotides not matched to a gene: 7. The CDR3 runs to 14 residues. Germline CDR1 SNHLY, CDR2 FYNNEI. CDR3: CASSGLAGVSEQYF. DNA for the CDR3: TGTGCCAGCAGTGGGCTAGCGGGAGTTAGTGAGCAGTACTTC. The entire variable domain, with the rest obtained from reference TRBV2 and TRBJ2-7, is as follows: EPEVTQTPSHQVTQMGQEVILRCVPISNHLYFYWYRQILGQKVEFLVSFYNNEISEKSEIFDDQFSVERPDGSNFTLKIRSTKLEDSAMYFCASSGLAGVSEQYFGPGTRLTVT.

The rearrangement links TRBV7-2 to TRBJ2-3, with 8 nucleotides matching TRBD2. Germline assignment: CDR1 SGHTA and CDR2 FQGNSA. Trimming at V came to 5 bases and at J to 5 bases, leaving 9 bases not matched to a gene. The CDR3 is made up of 15 amino acids. CDR3 nucleotide sequence: TGTGCCAGCAGCCCGGGGGGGGACGGGGGAGATACGCAGTATTTT. This sequence encodes CASSPGGDGGDTQYF.

The chain links TRBV7-2 to TRBJ2-1; perhaps TRBD1 as D (6 bases). This CDR3 comprises 15 residues. Germline V gene sequence: CDR1 SGHTA, CDR2 FQGNSA. Trimming left V 5 bases short and J 0 bases short, with 11 bases between. Written as DNA, the CDR3 is TGTGCCAGCAGCGTCCCGGGACACTCCTACAATGAGCAGTTCTTC. Its translation is CASSVPGHSYNEQFF.

The V gene is TRBV27, the J gene TRBJ1-5; a possible D gene is TRBD1 (5 bases). The CDR3 contains 15 residues. The V and J ends lost 4 bases and 5 bases respectively, with 15 bases between them. Germline loops: CDR1 MNHEY, CDR2 SMNVEV (reference sequence). The CDR3 reads CASSSTGYGDQPQHF. CDR3 nucleotides: TGTGCCAGCAGTTCAACAGGTTATGGAGATCAGCCCCAGCATTTT.

The chain has TRBV7-2 and TRBJ1-5; 7 positions agree with TRBD1. Looked up from germline, CDR1 is SGHTA and CDR2 is FQGNSA. The CDR3 runs 15 residues. With 5 bases clipped from V and 0 bases from J, the junction kept 4 bases outside the gene matches. For the CDR3, the DNA is TGTGCCAGCAGCCTCAGACAGGGTAGCAATCAGCCCCAGCATTTT. Its protein product is CASSLRQGSNQPQHF.

The count of this clone is one. J is TRBJ2-6 and V is TRBV16, with D hard to call. Trimming took off 4 bases at V and 11 bases at J, with 27 bases between the two ends. This CDR3 contains 18 residues. Germline V gives CDR1 KGHSY, CDR2 FQNENV. CDR3 sequence: CASSRAEVVTKSGHVLTF. CDR3 nucleotide sequence: TGTGCCAGCAGCCGTGCAGAGGTCGTTACAAAGTCGGGCCACGTCCTGACTTTC. The full variable domain, completed using reference TRBV16 and TRBJ2-6, is GEEVAQTPKHLVRGEGQKAKLYCAPIKGHSYVFWYQQVLKNEFKFLISFQNENVFDETGMPKERFSAKCLPNSPCSLEIQATKLEDSAVYFCASSRAEVVTKSGHVLTFGAGSRLTVL.

For the CDR3, the DNA is TGTGCCAGCAGCCTCCGACAGGGGACGGGTGGCTACACCTTC. Protein sequence: CASSLRQGTGGYTF. The genes are TRBV7-9 and TRBJ1-2, with 8 bases matching TRBD1. Germline values: CDR1 SEHNR, CDR2 FQNEAQ (reference sequence). The CDR3 contains 14 residues. V shed 5 bases and J 7 bases; nucleotides not matched to a gene: 9.

The V gene is TRBV2, the J gene TRBJ2-6, with D perhaps matching TRBD1 or TRBD2 (5 bases each). The length of the CDR3 is 15 residues. Germline V gene lookup returns CDR1 SNHLY and CDR2 FYNNEI. The V end was cut by 7 bases, the J end by 2 bases, with 12 bases between. CDR3 bases: TGTGCCAGCACGTCTGGGGGTACTGGGGCCAACGTCCTGACTTTC. Translated, it gives CASTSGGTGANVLTF.

This chain joins TRBV28 and TRBJ1-5, with 8 bases lining up with TRBD1. Germline CDR1 reads MDHEN; CDR2 reads SYDVKM. The ends lost 6 bases at V and 6 bases at J; junction bases unmatched: 7. The CDR3 runs 14 residues. For the CDR3, the DNA is TGTGCCAGCAGCCAAGGACAGGGAAGTCAGCCCCAGCATTTT. Translation gives CASSQGQGSQPQHF.

The V gene is TRBV6-4, the J gene TRBJ1-1; no definite D call. The CDR3 has 12 amino acids. Per germline, CDR1 MRHNA and CDR2 SNTAGT. The germline V and J ends were trimmed by 5 bases and 1 base, with 5 bases remaining between them. The CDR3 region has the DNA TGTGCCAGCAGTCCGGAGAACACTGAAGCTTTCTTT. It codes for CASSPENTEAFF.

The J gene is TRBJ2-3, the V gene TRBV2, with 7 positions matching TRBD2. The CDR3 is 15 amino acids. V trimming: 1 base; J trimming: 5 bases; junction bases outside the gene matches: 6. Germline V gene data show CDR1 as SNHLY and CDR2 as FYNNEI. The CDR3 here is CASSEGWASGDTQYF. The DNA for the CDR3 is TGTGCCAGCAGTGAAGGGTGGGCTAGCGGAGATACGCAGTATTTT.